A selection of T cell receptor beta chains follows, all from one sample in a study of blood T cells in healthy people across ages. In TCRdb, the 5' RACE reads were re-called with MiXCR into one record per CDR3 protein. This sample yields hundreds of thousands of distinct CDR3 sequences, of which roughly 25% are seen a single time; more than 7.5% belongs to the top ten. The sample was also reused in another study, on T cells of mothers and their children.

The specimen sequenced was blood. Every receptor here comes from a boy younger than 18 in good health. Both conserved end residues are part of each CDR3. A D gene is named only where the DNA matches it firmly. Size tells how often a clone was seen (once, few, many) or the class of an expanded clone, and some rows leave it out.

D gene	V gene	clone size	J gene	CDR3 DNA	CDR3 protein
-	TRBV14	-	TRBJ2-7	TGTGCCAGCAGGGGCAGTACCTACGAGCAGTACTTC	CASRGSTYEQYF
TRBD2	TRBV12-3/TRBV12-4	few	TRBJ2-1	TGTGCCAGCAGTTTACTAGCGGGTATCTACAATGAGCAGTTCTTC	CASSLLAGIYNEQFF
-	TRBV11-2	-	TRBJ2-1	TGTGCCAGCAGCCCAAGACAGAAATACAATGAGCAGTTCTTC	CASSPRQKYNEQFF
TRBD2	TRBV29-1	few	TRBJ2-2	TGCAGCGTTGGACTAGCGGGGGACGGGGAGCTGTTTTTT	CSVGLAGDGELFF
-	TRBV7-8	few	TRBJ2-6	TGTGCCAGCAGCTTAGGGTATAGGTCCTCCCGAGTCTCTGGGGCCAACGTCCTGACTTTC	CASSLGYRSSRVSGANVLTF
TRBD2	TRBV20-1	many	TRBJ2-5	TGCAGTGCTACCGATCTTTGGCGGGGGGCGTTAGAGACCCAGTACTTC	CSATDLWRGALETQYF
-	TRBV13	-	TRBJ2-1	TGTGCCAGCAGCGTAGACAGAGGTGCGCAGTTCTTC	CASSVDRGAQFF
-	TRBV6-6	few	TRBJ2-4	TGTGCCAGCAGCCCGTCGGGGGACATTCAGTACTTC	CASSPSGDIQYF
TRBD1	TRBV5-1	-	TRBJ1-2	TGCGCCAGCAGCCAGCTCTTGGGACAGAGCTATGGCTACACCTTC	CASSQLLGQSYGYTF
TRBD2	TRBV14	few	TRBJ2-7	TGTGCCAGCAGCCAACTAGCGGAACCTTACGAGCAGTACTTC	CASSQLAEPYEQYF
TRBD1	TRBV6-2/TRBV6-3	many	TRBJ2-1	TGTGCCAGCAGACAGGGGAACTACAATGAGCAGTTCTTC	CASRQGNYNEQFF
-	TRBV15	few	TRBJ1-2	TGTGCCACCAGTCGAACGGTGCAGAACTATGGCTACACCTTC	CATSRTVQNYGYTF
TRBD2	TRBV10-3	few	TRBJ2-7	TGTGCCATCAGTAAATCCGGGACTAGCGGGTTTTACGAGCAGTACTTC	CAISKSGTSGFYEQYF
-	TRBV12-3/TRBV12-4	-	TRBJ1-1	TGTGCCAGCAGTTTACCTCAGGGACTGAACACTGAAGCTTTCTTT	CASSLPQGLNTEAFF
TRBD2	TRBV20-1	-	TRBJ2-1	TGCAGTGCTAGTAATCTAGCGGCAGACTCCTACAATGAGCAGTTCTTC	CSASNLAADSYNEQFF